This TCR beta chain appears in the sequencing data of a study of CD8+CD57+ T cells in acquired aplastic anemia. Across the study: Sorted cells (CD4+ and CD8+) yielded DNA amounts that averaged roughly 3 ug. Healthy-donor CD4+ cells averaged approximately 11 million reads.

Points from the study as a whole: For CD8+ Simpson's diversity, patients and controls showed no significant difference.

TCR beta VDJ and CDR3 profiles were obtained from a genomic DNA template. TCRdb reprocessed the reads via MiXCR and lists one record per CDR3 protein. The profile covers 42,000 or so distinct CDR3 sequences, with about 70% appearing a single time and less than 25% taken by the ten largest. In the case of this clonotype: Its antigen remains unidentified.

The germline V and J ends were trimmed by 5 bases and 3 bases, with 13 bases remaining between them. Germline V CDR1 and CDR2: DFQATT, SNEGSKA (reference sequence). The CDR3 sequence is 13 residues long. The sequence was obtained from a human donor in good health, serving as a control. The chain uses TRBV20-1 and TRBJ1-2; D possibly corresponds to TRBD1 (6 bases). What was sequenced was sorted CD4+, CD8+, or CD8+CD57+ T cells (not recorded which) from PBMCs. The CDR3 protein is CSAEVRTDYGYTF. In nucleotides, the CDR3 is TGCAGTGCTGAAGTAAGGACAGACTATGGCTACACCTTC.